Below are 5 T cell receptor beta chains sequenced from a single sample in a study of blood T cell repertoires in COVID-19. TCRdb keeps only in-frame clones here, not all; method: immunoSEQ multiplex PCR. The sample yields a few hundred thousand clones, 85% seen once. The material sequenced was PBMCs or T cells enriched from blood (not recorded which). These TCRs come from a man in his forties who had recovered from COVID-19.

The chain is built from TRBV10-3 and TRBJ2-5; a possible D gene is TRBD2 (5 bases). Trimming stripped 3 bases from V and 5 bases from J, with 13 bases between. CDR3 length equals 14 residues. Germline V gene sequence: CDR1 ENHRY, CDR2 SYGVKD. This CDR3 is CAISDTKGGETQYF. CDR3 in DNA: TGTGCCATCAGTGACACGAAGGGCGGGGAGACCCAGTACTTC.

This clone has just one count. V usage is TRBV23-1 and J usage is TRBJ2-5; D ambiguous. TRBV23-1 is classed as an ORF, of uncertain function. The CDR3 runs to 14 residues. The germline V and J ends were trimmed by 6 bases and 7 bases, with 18 bases remaining between them. CDR3 loop: CASSCTPVGATQYF. As DNA, the CDR3 is TGCGCCAGCAGCTGTACTCCGGTCGGTGCGACCCAGTACTTC.

The rearrangement links TRBV3-1 (or the pseudogene TRBV3-2) to TRBJ2-6; 8 bases map to TRBD1. This CDR3 is built from 19 residues. Germline V gene sequence: CDR1 LGHDT, CDR2 YNNKEL (reference sequence). The V and J ends lost 4 bases and 0 bases, in that order; junction bases with no gene match: 11. The DNA of the CDR3 is TGTGCCAGCAGCCGGTACCAAGGACAGGGCCTCTCTGGGGCCAACGTCCTGACTTTC. Amino acid sequence: CASSRYQGQGLSGANVLTF.

The chain employs TRBV19 and TRBJ1-5, with TRBD1 identical over 8 bases. The CDR3 sequence is 16 residues long. Germline V lookup: CDR1 LNHDA, CDR2 SQIVND (reference sequence). With V trimmed by 2 bases and J by 4 bases, 7 bases remained unmatched. The CDR3 region has the DNA TGTGCCAGTAGTATATCAGGGCGACAGGGGAATCAGCCCCAGCATTTT. As protein: CASSISGRQGNQPQHF.

CDR3 loop: CASSVGAGAIYEQYF. CDR3 nucleotide sequence: TGTGCCAGCAGCGTAGGGGCAGGGGCCATATACGAGCAGTACTTC. The gene calls are TRBV9 and TRBJ2-7, with D maybe TRBD1 (6 bases). Germline CDR1 SGDLS, CDR2 YYNGEE. This CDR3 is 15 amino acids long. Trimming removed 0 bases at V and 4 bases at J, with 14 bases between.